Here is one T cell receptor (beta chain) with its context. This sample is drawn from a study of cytomegalovirus exposure and HLA in healthy donors. CDR1 and CDR2 from the germline V gene are MNHNS and SASEGT. V dropped 6 bases and J dropped 7; count of bases not matched to a gene: 11. CDR3 length: 15 amino acids. Sequencing used immunoSEQ multiplex PCR; TCRdb keeps in-frame clones, though not all of them. In the table there are under 100,000 clones, 96% of which are singletons. This TCR came from a man younger than 35 in good health and CMV-seronegative. The V and J genes are TRBV6-1 and TRBJ2-7; TRBD2 aligns across 11 bases. The sample taken for sequencing was PBMCs. The CDR3 nucleotides are TGTGCCAGCAGCGCTACTAGCGGGAGCTTTGGAGAGCAGTACTTC. This translates into CASSATSGSFGEQYF.